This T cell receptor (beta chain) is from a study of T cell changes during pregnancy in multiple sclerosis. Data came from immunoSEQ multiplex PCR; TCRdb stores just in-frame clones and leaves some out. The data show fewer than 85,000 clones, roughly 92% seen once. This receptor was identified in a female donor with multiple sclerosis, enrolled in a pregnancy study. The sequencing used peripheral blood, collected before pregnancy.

The CDR3 DNA follows: TGTGCCAGCAGCGTGGGGACAGGAGATGAAAAACTGTTTTTT. This codes for CASSVGTGDEKLFF. The chain couples TRBV9 to TRBJ1-4; 8 bases map to TRBD1. The CDR3 contains 14 residues. Germline trimming cut 2 bases from V and 6 bases from J; bases unmatched to any gene: 3. The germline V gene encodes CDR1 SGDLS and CDR2 YYNGEE. Full variable domain (rest looked up from reference TRBV9 and TRBJ1-4): DSGVTQTPKHLITATGQRVTLRCSPRSGDLSVYWYQQSLDQGLQFLIQYYNGEERAKGNILERFSAQQFPDLHSELNLSSLELGDSALYFCASSVGTGDEKLFFGSGTQLSVL.